The clone carrying this T cell receptor beta chain was seen more than once but under ten times. The antigen is not known. The sample belongs to a study of T cell repertoires in cytomegalovirus infection. Study at large: Recently described HLA-C-restricted plus well-studied HLA-B-restricted CMV epitopes were used. From public TCR beta signatures came an indication of both CMV infection and matching HLA type.

V trimming: 2 bases; J trimming: 10 bases; junction bases outside the gene matches: 14. The length of the CDR3 is 16 residues. CDR1 and CDR2 from the germline V gene are SNHLY and FYNNEI. The study's findings and limits: Clonotype analysis showed dominance of the ex vivo response by HLA-C-restricted CMV-specific TCR beta clonotypes. Carriage of CMV together with the relevant HLA was identifiable through cumulative public TCR beta family frequency.

TCRdb re-derived calls from the reads in MiXCR, one entry per CDR3 protein. The sample lists hundreds of thousands of distinct CDR3 sequences, around 30% occurring once. The receptor's source is a human donor in good health (CMV status not recorded). Some clones in this sample may be carry-over from other donors' samples. This sample comprised cultured PBMCs, obtained from culture after CMV antigen stimulation. The genes are TRBV2 and TRBJ2-1; TRBD1 matches at 7 bases. DNA for the CDR3: TGTGCCAGCAGTGAAATACCGAGGGGGCCCCCGGAGGAGCAGTTCTTC. Encoded protein: CASSEIPRGPPEEQFF.